The 10 T cell receptor beta chains below were found in one sample sequenced in a study of neoadjuvant anti-PD-1 for oral cavity cancer listed by TCRdb under 2021. The library was prepared using the immunoSEQ multiplex PCR assay. TCRdb re-hosts the immuneACCESS table, in-frame sequences only. Its copies lack some clones; in the studies checked, an unresolved V gene accounts for under half of them, and the cause for the rest is not known. The sample data list around 60,000 clones, and approximately 80% of these were observed just once. The ten biggest clones cover about 2.5% of the sample. The time point label corresponds to: before neoadjuvant nivolumab. Sequenced material: PBMCs, taken before nivolumab (anti-PD-1) treatment. The receptors shown here come from a person aged 35 to 85 with oral cavity squamous cell carcinoma.

The rearrangement joins TRBV27 to TRBJ1-6; D not resolved. The germline V gene encodes CDR1 MNHEY and CDR2 SMNVEV (reference sequence). The V and J ends lost 5 bases and 13 bases respectively, with 18 bases between them. The CDR3 runs to 14 residues. The CDR3 nucleotides read TGTGCCAGCAGTCCTTCGGGAGACGTGGGGCCCCTCCACTTT. It is translated as CASSPSGDVGPLHF.

This clone was observed a handful of times. The same CDR3 also results from other DNA sequences found in this sample. The J gene is TRBJ1-6, the V gene TRBV30; a weak D match, TRBD1 (5 bases). Trimming pared 0 bases from V and 10 bases from J, leaving 13 bases between. The CDR3 covers 14 residues. Germline V gene data show CDR1 as GTSNPN and CDR2 as SVGIG (reference sequence). This CDR3 is CAWSVGRQNSPLHF. CDR3 sequence (DNA): TGTGCCTGGAGTGTCGGCAGACAGAACTCACCCCTCCACTTT. Full variable domain (remainder filled in from reference TRBV30 and TRBJ1-6): SQTIHQWPATLVQPVGSPLSLECTVEGTSNPNLYWYRQAAGRGLQLLFYSVGIGQISSEVPQNLSASRPQDRQFILSSKKLLLSDSGFYLCAWSVGRQNSPLHFGNGTRLTVT.

This clone was detected only a few times. The chain couples TRBV2 to TRBJ1-3; D not certain. Germline loops: CDR1 SNHLY, CDR2 FYNNEI. Trimming took off 2 bases at V and 1 base at J, with 12 bases between the two ends. This CDR3 spans 16 amino acids. The DNA of the CDR3 is TGTGCCAGCAGTGAAAATGTGAGGATATCTGGAAACACCATATATTTT. This codes for CASSENVRISGNTIYF.

This sequence joins TRBV4-1 and TRBJ1-2; the match to TRBD1 covers 8 bases. With 4 bases clipped from V and 3 bases from J, the junction kept 10 bases outside the gene matches. The CDR3 runs 16 residues. Germline V CDR1 and CDR2: MGHRA, YSYEKL. The CDR3 sequence: CASSLVPGQAHYGYTF. The CDR3 coding sequence is TGCGCCAGCAGCCTCGTACCGGGACAGGCACACTATGGCTACACCTTC.

About this clone: Other nucleotide sequences from this sample produce the same CDR3. This rearrangement joins TRBV5-1 to TRBJ2-7; the match to TRBD1 covers 8 bases. The CDR3 consists of 13 residues. V lost 0 bases and J lost 4; bases outside the gene matches: 0. Germline CDR1 reads SGHRS; CDR2 reads YFSETQ. The CDR3 DNA reads TGCGCCAGCAGCTTGGACAGGGGGTACGAGCAGTACTTC. Its protein is CASSLDRGYEQYF.

The gene calls are TRBV20-1 and TRBJ1-2; the D is unclear. Trimming cost V 3 bases and J 3 bases, with 5 bases left between them. CDR3 length: 11 residues. CDR1 DFQATT and CDR2 SNEGSKA come from the germline V gene (reference sequence). CDR3 in amino acids: CSASDDYGYTF. The DNA of the CDR3 is TGCAGTGCTAGCGATGACTATGGCTACACCTTC.

The chain couples TRBV29-1 to TRBJ2-7, with 12 bases identical to TRBD1. The CDR3 runs 18 residues. CDR1 and CDR2 (germline): SQVTM, ANQGSEA. With 4 bases clipped from V and 3 bases from J, the junction kept 16 bases outside the gene matches. The CDR3 is CSVAGGTGGLTQFYEQYF. DNA of the CDR3: TGCAGCGTTGCTGGAGGGACAGGGGGCCTCACTCAATTCTACGAGCAGTACTTC.

The rearrangement joins TRBV12-5 to TRBJ2-1; TRBD2 matches 13 bases. CDR3 length: 15 residues. Germline CDR1 is LGHNT and CDR2 is FRNRAP. The trim removed 7 bases at V and 9 bases at J, leaving 9 bases unmatched. CDR3 loop: CASAVWTSGSIEQFF. In DNA, the CDR3 is TGTGCTAGTGCTGTTTGGACTAGCGGGAGCATTGAGCAGTTCTTC.

This chain's CDR3 is CASRLTGGRVGNTEAFF. The CDR3 DNA is TGTGCCAGCAGACTCACAGGGGGGAGAGTGGGGAACACTGAAGCTTTCTTT. This rearrangement joins TRBV28 to TRBJ1-1, with TRBD1 identical over 8 bases. Germline CDR1 reads MDHEN; CDR2 reads SYDVKM. The length of the CDR3 is 17 residues. The V segment lost 6 bases and the J segment 1 base; nucleotides outside the gene matches: 13. Variable domain in full (rest from reference TRBV28 and TRBJ1-1): DVKVTQSSRYLVKRTGEKVFLECVQDMDHENMFWYRQDPGLGLRLIYFSYDVKMKEKGDIPEGYSVSREKKERFSLILESASTNQTSMYLCASRLTGGRVGNTEAFFGQGTRLTVV.

This CDR3 reads CASSREGRSPLHF. CDR3 DNA sequence: TGTGCCAGCAGTCGGGAAGGCAGGTCACCCCTCCACTTT. The V call is TRBV25-1, the J call TRBJ1-6; D not resolved. CDR3 length equals 13 residues. Between the trimmed V and J ends, which lost 5 bases and 10 bases, there was a span of 12 bases. Germline V lookup: CDR1 MGHDK, CDR2 SYGVNS.